A single sample is the source of the 19 T cell receptor beta chains below, sequenced in a study of T cells after yellow fever vaccination. TCRdb analysed the 5' RACE reads with MiXCR anew, one entry per CDR3 protein. The data hold about 170,000 distinct CDR3 sequences, with about 11% observed a single time. The source material was CD8+ T cells sorted from PBMCs, sampled 15 days after the yellow fever booster vaccination. These receptors were taken from a young man who received the YFV17D yellow fever vaccine.

This clonotype was observed a handful of times. This chain connects TRBV4-1 to TRBJ2-5; tentatively, D is TRBD1 or TRBD2 (5 bases each). The CDR3 extends over 16 amino acids. V was clipped by 1 base and J by 5 bases, with 17 bases between them. Germline values: CDR1 MGHRA, CDR2 YSYEKL. This CDR3 reads CASSQGGAGRWETQYF. Written as DNA, the CDR3 is TGCGCCAGCAGCCAAGGAGGGGCAGGGCGGTGGGAGACCCAGTACTTC.

J is TRBJ2-3 and V is TRBV18; 11 nucleotides line up with TRBD1. Germline V gives CDR1 KGHSH, CDR2 LQKENI. The CDR3 consists of 16 residues. V lost 4 bases and J lost 1; bases outside the gene matches: 4. The DNA for the CDR3 is TGTGCCAGCTCACGTGGACAGGGGGCTGGCACAGATACGCAGTATTTT. It translates to CASSRGQGAGTDTQYF.

The V call is TRBV13, the J call TRBJ1-1; D uncertain. V lost 0 bases and J 8 bases, leaving 7 bases between the germline ends. CDR3 length: 12 residues. Germline CDR1 PRHDT, CDR2 FYEKMQ (reference sequence). This CDR3 reads CASSLGPVEAFF. CDR3 coding DNA: TGTGCCAGCAGCTTAGGGCCAGTGGAAGCTTTCTTT.

The chain carries TRBV4-1 and TRBJ2-5; TRBD1 agrees at 9 bases. The CDR3 runs to 16 residues. Per germline, CDR1 MGHRA and CDR2 YSYEKL. Trimming cost V 3 bases and J 0 bases; bases outside gene matches: 5. The CDR3 protein is CASSHSGQGYQETQYF. In DNA, the CDR3 is TGCGCCAGCAGCCATTCGGGACAGGGCTACCAAGAGACCCAGTACTTC.

This clonotype was detected many times. The V gene is TRBV5-8, the J gene TRBJ1-5; 9 bases are shared with TRBD1. This CDR3 is built from 15 residues. Germline V gene sequence: CDR1 SGHTS, CDR2 YDEGEE. After removal of 5 bases from V and 4 bases from J, the junction contained 7 bases not matched to a gene. The CDR3 nucleotides are TGTGCCAGCAGTGTGGGGACAGGGACTAATCAGCCCCAGCATTTT. Translation gives CASSVGTGTNQPQHF.

V and J are TRBV7-9 and TRBJ2-1; D gene unclear. The CDR3 is 15 amino acids. The ends were cut back, 6 bases at V and 0 bases at J, with 12 bases in the middle. CDR1 SEHNR and CDR2 FQNEAQ come from the germline V gene (reference sequence). The CDR3 here is CASSSRVSSYNEQFF. In nucleotides, the CDR3 is TGTGCCAGCAGTTCCCGGGTCAGCTCCTACAATGAGCAGTTCTTC.

This clonotype was seen a few times. J is TRBJ1-1 and V is TRBV5-1; unclear D gene. The CDR3 spans 13 residues. The germline gives CDR1 SGHRS, CDR2 YFSETQ. The V end was cut by 3 bases, the J end by 5 bases, with 11 bases between. The CDR3 protein is CASSWVGPTEAFF. Written as DNA, the CDR3 is TGCGCCAGCAGCTGGGTAGGGCCGACTGAAGCTTTCTTT.

This clonotype was found a few times. The chain links TRBV5-4 to TRBJ2-1, with 7 bases that match TRBD1. Trimming at V came to 4 bases and at J to 4 bases, leaving 5 bases not matched to a gene. The CDR3 has 14 residues. Germline CDR1 SGHNT, CDR2 YYREEE (reference sequence). This CDR3 reads CASSQGQEYNEQFF. In nucleotides, the CDR3 is TGTGCCAGCAGCCAAGGACAGGAGTACAATGAGCAGTTCTTC.

This clonotype was recorded a few times. This rearrangement joins TRBV20-1 to TRBJ2-1; no clear D. With 3 bases removed from V and 9 bases from J, the gap between germline ends came to 12 bases. CDR1 is DFQATT, CDR2 SNEGSKA, per germline (reference sequence). The CDR3 extends over 12 amino acids. CDR3 residues: CSASPKRGEQFF. CDR3 DNA: TGCAGTGCTAGCCCCAAGCGAGGTGAGCAGTTCTTC.

This clonotype has more than one count but fewer than ten. The J gene is TRBJ2-7, the V gene TRBV20-1; the D is unclear. The CDR3 spans 13 residues. Trimming removed 1 base from V and 0 bases from J, with 7 bases in between. Germline V gene lookup returns CDR1 DFQATT and CDR2 SNEGSKA (reference sequence). CDR3 DNA sequence: TGCAGTGCTAGAGGGGTAAGCTCCTACGAGCAGTACGTC. It translates to CSARGVSSYEQYV.

This rearrangement joins TRBV6-6 to TRBJ2-1, with 9 bases lining up with TRBD1. CDR1 and CDR2 from the germline V gene are MNHNY and SVGAGI (reference sequence). Trimming at V came to 0 bases and at J to 7 bases, leaving 1 base not matched to a gene. This CDR3 region has 14 residues. Written as DNA, the CDR3 is TGTGCCAGCAGTTACTCCGGGACAGGGAATGAGCAGTTCTTC. Protein: CASSYSGTGNEQFF.

CDR3 nucleotide sequence: TGCAGTGCACCTCCCCTAGCGGGGGGGTTATACAATGAGCAGTTCTTC. Translated: CSAPPLAGGLYNEQFF. V and J are TRBV20-1 and TRBJ2-1; TRBD2 aligns across 12 bases. This CDR3 is built from 16 residues. The J segment lost 4 bases and the V segment lost 6 bases, leaving 10 bases of the junction unmatched. Germline V CDR1 and CDR2: DFQATT, SNEGSKA (reference sequence).

The chain recombines TRBV4-1 with TRBJ2-7, with 8 bases identical to TRBD1. Per germline, CDR1 MGHRA and CDR2 YSYEKL. The junction had 18 bases not matched to a gene; V was cut back by 0 bases and J by 11 bases. The CDR3 has 17 amino acids. The chain's CDR3 is CASSQDLSLGQGAFEYV. DNA for the CDR3: TGCGCCAGCAGCCAAGATTTAAGCCTGGGGCAGGGGGCGTTCGAGTACGTC.

This clonotype was seen at least ten times. The CDR3 bases are TGTGCCAGCACCGATCCCGCTGCAGGGTACACATCAGGCAATCAGCCCCAGCATTTT. This encodes CASTDPAAGYTSGNQPQHF. The chain carries TRBV12-3 or TRBV12-4 and TRBJ1-5, with a tentative D call TRBD1 (5 bases). The CDR3 runs 19 residues. Trimming removed 7 bases at V and 2 bases at J, with 27 bases between.

In this sample, this clonotype turned up many times. The genes are TRBV7-8 and TRBJ2-1, with TRBD2 matching over 13 bases. The J segment lost 10 bases and the V segment lost 4 bases, leaving 7 bases of the junction unmatched. The germline CDR1 and CDR2 sequences are SGHVS and FQNEAQ. The CDR3 contains 15 residues. CDR3 region: CASSSTSGGAWEQFF. In DNA, the CDR3 is TGTGCCAGCAGCTCAACTAGCGGGGGGGCGTGGGAGCAGTTCTTC.

This clonotype was found many times. V is TRBV27 and J is TRBJ2-5; 8 positions agree with TRBD1. V was clipped by 4 bases and J by 1 base; unmatched bases: 5. Germline values: CDR1 MNHEY, CDR2 SMNVEV (reference sequence). The CDR3 runs 15 residues. The CDR3 region has the DNA TGTGCCAGCAGTTGGGCAGGGGGCACCCAAGAGACCCAGTACTTC. It encodes CASSWAGGTQETQYF.

This clonotype was observed a few times. The V call is TRBV10-2, the J call TRBJ1-1, with TRBD1 as a possible D gene (5 bases). V lost 8 bases and J lost 4, with 14 bases in between. The CDR3 is 13 amino acids. From germline, CDR1 is WSHSY and CDR2 SAAADI. In DNA, the CDR3 is TGCGCCAGCTGTCAGACAGTCTCCACTGAAGCTTTCTTT. The encoded protein is CASCQTVSTEAFF.

This clonotype came up a few times. The V and J genes are TRBV9 and TRBJ2-1; D is ambiguous. Trimming stripped 4 bases from V and 10 bases from J, with 12 bases between. This CDR3 is 12 amino acids long. Germline CDR1 SGDLS, CDR2 YYNGEE. DNA of the CDR3: TGTGCCAGCAGCCCGACCTGGGGAGAGCAGTTCTTC. Translation gives CASSPTWGEQFF.

A few counts support this clonotype. The chain employs TRBV7-2 and TRBJ2-3; D gene unclear. The CDR3 totals 12 residues. CDR1 SGHTA and CDR2 FQGNSA come from the germline V gene. Trimming took off 5 bases at V and 8 bases at J, with 11 bases between the two ends. Here the CDR3 DNA reads TGTGCCAGCAGCGCCGATCCAGTTACGCAGTATTTT. Its translation is CASSADPVTQYF.